This T cell receptor (beta chain) comes out of a study of blood T cell repertoires in COVID-19. Study as a whole: COVID-19 samples collected from the United States, Italy and Spain covered acute and convalescent phases. The cDNA or gDNA used as material had been derived from T cells, B-cell-depleted T cells, or PBMCs.

Original processing methods: Counts of nucleated cells, estimated from reference gene primer amplification, were obtained. Produced via immunoSEQ multiplex PCR; TCRdb's table is partial and in-frame only. D and trimming were read from the DNA, whereas the V and J calls and clone size are those reported in that table. Of just under 60,000 clones listed, approximately 82% are singletons. The clonotype originates from a man aged 80 or over with acute or convalescent COVID-19. The sequencing sample was made of peripheral blood.

The CDR3 loop is CASSVVAGGDQETQYF. The DNA of the CDR3 is TGTGCCAGCAGCGTAGTTGCGGGGGGCGACCAAGAGACCCAGTACTTC. This chain uses TRBV9 with TRBJ2-5, with 8 bases that match TRBD2. The trim removed 0 bases at V and 0 bases at J, leaving 4 bases unmatched. The CDR3 spans 16 residues. Per germline, CDR1 SGDLS and CDR2 YYNGEE.